A selection of T cell receptor beta chains follows, all from one sample in a study of cytomegalovirus exposure and HLA in healthy donors. Generated by immunoSEQ multiplex PCR, the TCRdb table keeps only in-frame clones and is missing some. The table includes a few hundred thousand clones, over 80% detected once. Sequencing used PBMCs. The receptor set was obtained from a woman aged 50 to 65 in good health and CMV-seropositive. Each CDR3 is given with its conserved first and last residue. D genes are given only for firm matches. Only part of the rows carry a size: once, few, many, or a class if the clone is expanded.

v_call	j_call	d_call	clone_size	cdr3_length	cdr3_aa	cdr3_nt
TRBV21-1	TRBJ1-2	.	.	16	CASSMDRAPCGDGYTF	TGTGCCAGCAGCATGGACAGGGCCCCATGTGGTGATGGCTACACCTTC
TRBV2	TRBJ1-5	TRBD1	.	13	CASKGQVNQPQHF	TGTGCCAGTAAGGGACAGGTAAATCAGCCCCAGCATTTT
TRBV5-1	TRBJ1-6	.	.	13	CASSRVRDSPLHF	TGCGCCAGCAGCCGGGTCAGGGATTCACCCCTCCACTTT
TRBV25-1	TRBJ2-1	TRBD2	.	16	CASSEGAGGRYNEQFF	TGTGCCAGCAGTGAAGGGGCGGGGGGGCGCTACAATGAGCAGTTCTTC
TRBV27	TRBJ2-7	.	.	13	CASSSHPPREQYF	TGTGCCAGCAGTTCCCATCCTCCGCGCGAGCAGTACTTC
TRBV6-7	TRBJ2-7	TRBD1	.	14	CASSYRGTGYEQYF	TGTGCCAGCAGTTACCGGGGGACAGGCTACGAGCAGTACTTC
TRBV2	TRBJ2-5	TRBD1	.	14	CARRFPQGAETQYF	TGTGCCAGGAGGTTTCCACAGGGGGCAGAGACCCAGTACTTC
TRBV2	TRBJ2-2	TRBD2	.	20	CASRSRLGRAGGQNTGELFF	TGTGCCAGCAGGTCCCGCTTAGGGAGGGCGGGGGGCCAGAACACCGGGGAGCTGTTTTTT
TRBV6-5	TRBJ1-1	.	.	15	CASSYSGGLDYEAFF	TGTGCCAGCAGTTACAGCGGGGGATTAGATTATGAAGCTTTCTTT
TRBV6-6	TRBJ1-1	.	.	16	CASSYSGSGLNTEAFF	TGTGCCAGCAGTTACTCGGGTAGCGGCTTGAACACTGAAGCTTTCTTT
TRBV2	TRBJ1-1	TRBD1	.	13	CASDRQGWTEAFF	TGTGCCAGCGACCGACAGGGCTGGACTGAAGCTTTCTTT
TRBV6-5	TRBJ1-2	TRBD1	.	14	CASRPQTGLKGYTF	TGTGCCAGCAGACCCCAGACAGGGTTGAAAGGCTACACCTTC
TRBV28	TRBJ1-2	.	.	16	CASSLWGGGLNYGYTF	TGTGCCAGCAGTTTATGGGGCGGGGGGTTGAACTATGGCTACACCTTC
TRBV7-9	TRBJ2-7	TRBD1	.	15	CASSTRQGGSYEQYF	TGTGCCAGCAGCACCAGACAGGGGGGCTCCTACGAGCAGTACTTC
TRBV10-1	TRBJ1-6	.	.	13	CASTPDNNSPLHF	TGCGCCAGCACCCCGGACAATAATTCACCCCTCCACTTT
TRBV19	TRBJ1-1	.	.	18	CASSTSLNRVGVNTEAFF	TGTGCCAGTAGTACCTCCCTGAACAGGGTCGGGGTGAACACTGAAGCTTTCTTT
TRBV11-2	TRBJ1-1	.	once	15	CASSLRLGGNTEAFF	TGTGCCAGCAGCTTGAGGTTAGGGGGGAACACTGAAGCTTTCTTT
TRBV19	TRBJ1-1	.	.	13	CASTTGPYTEAFF	TGTGCCAGTACTACCGGTCCTTACACTGAAGCTTTCTTT
TRBV7-3	TRBJ1-3	TRBD1	.	16	CASSPSTTGAGNTIYF	TGTGCCAGCAGCCCTTCGACGACAGGGGCAGGAAACACCATATATTTT
TRBV27	TRBJ1-6	.	.	16	CASRMRGTTLGSPLHF	TGTGCCAGCAGGATGAGGGGGACTACCTTAGGTTCACCCCTCCACTTT
TRBV25-1	TRBJ2-7	.	once	11	CASSDIYEQYF	TGTGCCAGCAGTGATATCTACGAGCAGTACTTC
TRBV28	TRBJ2-1	.	.	13	CASSLDSRNEQFF	TGTGCCAGCAGTTTAGACTCGCGGAATGAGCAGTTCTTC
TRBV2	TRBJ2-2	.	.	14	CASSVRQGTGELFF	TGTGCCAGCAGTGTTAGGCAGGGAACCGGGGAGCTGTTTTTT
TRBV5-1	TRBJ2-3	.	once	15	CASSPERRVTDTQYF	TGCGCCAGCAGCCCGGAACGTCGGGTCACAGATACGCAGTATTTT